This T cell receptor (beta chain) is drawn from a study of blood T cell repertoires in COVID-19. In germline, CDR1 is SGHTA, CDR2 FQGNSA. There are 13 residues in the CDR3. Trimming left V 2 bases short and J 5 bases short, with 9 bases between. How the authors handled the data: Amplified reference gene primers provided the basis for estimating nucleated cell counts. Assay used: immunoSEQ multiplex PCR; TCRdb lists only in-frame clones, some missing. D and trimming come from the DNA, and the V and J calls and clone size come from that table. The data contain some 130,000 clones, around 80% of them seen just once; the ten biggest clones take up approximately 6%.

The TCR originated in a woman between 50 and 59 years old who had recovered from COVID-19. The chain combines TRBV7-2 with TRBJ2-5; maybe TRBD1 (6 bases). The sample comprised PBMCs or T cells enriched from blood (not recorded which). The chain's CDR3 is CASSLTGYETQYF. The CDR3 DNA follows: TGTGCCAGCAGCTTAACAGGGTACGAGACCCAGTACTTC.